This record looks at one T cell receptor (beta chain) sequence and its context. The antigen is not known. This entry is derived from a study of brain T cells in children with intractable seizures. Regarding the study as a whole: Patients' HCMV serostatus was unknown; virus specificity rests on CDR3 similarity alone.

TCRdb's table, derived via immunoSEQ multiplex PCR, lists solely in-frame clones and lacks some. The data show 80,000 or so clones, 85% to 95% seen once. Unmatched junction bases numbered 1, after V lost 0 bases and J lost 3 bases. From germline, CDR1 is SGHRS and CDR2 YFSETQ. CDR3 length equals 14 residues. The origin of this receptor is a boy in the first two years of life with tuberous sclerosis and intractable seizures. V and J are TRBV5-1 and TRBJ2-5; 8 nucleotides align to TRBD1. Sequenced material: peripheral blood, taken at surgery. CDR3 sequence (DNA): TGCGCCAGCAGCTTGGGACAGGGGAAAGAGACCCAGTACTTC. It translates to CASSLGQGKETQYF. Full variable domain (rest looked up from reference TRBV5-1 and TRBJ2-5): KAGVTQTPRYLIKTRGQQVTLSCSPISGHRSVSWYQQTPGQGLQFLFEYFSETQRNKGNFPGRFSGRQFSNSRSEMNVSTLELGDSALYLCASSLGQGKETQYFGPGTRLLVL.